The 9 T cell receptor beta chains in this list originate from one sample, sequenced in a study of Ad26.COV2.S vaccination and SARS-CoV-2 variants (dated by TCRdb to the early 2020s). The treatment or condition label, as the study defines it: 15 to 20 received Ad26.COV2.S at low or high dose, single or two shots; about five received placebo; per-sample allocation not given. Repertoires of vaccine and placebo recipients were sequenced from samples taken on day 63 after the first injection. The protocol used for the library was the immunoSEQ multiplex PCR assay. Entries here come from immuneACCESS through TCRdb and include only in-frame sequences with V and J called. Some clones fail to appear in such tables; in the studies checked, an unresolved V gene covers under half of the shortfall, and the cause of the remainder is unknown. Across this sample there are around 450,000 clones, with around 89% seen only once. The ten top clones hold approximately 4% of the sample.

Sequenced here: peripheral blood, sampled in a trial of Ad26.COV2.S vaccine versus placebo. Receptors originate from a person between 18 and 60 years old who received the Ad26.COV2.S COVID-19 vaccine or a placebo.

The V and J genes are TRBV19 and TRBJ1-1; 10 bases agree with TRBD1. This CDR3 has 17 amino acids. Losses at the gene ends were 3 bases for V and 1 base for J; bases not matched to a gene: 8. Germline V gene sequence: CDR1 LNHDA, CDR2 SQIVND (reference sequence). The CDR3: CASSIRRDRGPNTEAFF. The CDR3 DNA sequence: TGTGCCAGTAGTATTCGGAGGGACAGGGGACCGAACACTGAAGCTTTCTTT.

This chain links TRBV16 with TRBJ2-7, with TRBD2 as a possible D gene (7 bases). This CDR3 spans 16 amino acids. CDR1 is KGHSY, CDR2 FQNENV, per germline. Trimming cost V 5 bases and J 3 bases, with 20 bases left between them. The CDR3 sequence: CASSAQGGLVSYEQYF. Here the CDR3 DNA reads TGTGCCAGCAGCGCACAGGGAGGACTAGTCAGCTACGAGCAGTACTTC.

The V and J genes are TRBV7-8 and TRBJ1-5; no firm D call. With 1 base removed from V and 2 bases from J, the gap between germline ends came to 9 bases. Germline loops: CDR1 SGHVS, CDR2 FQNEAQ. The CDR3 totals 15 residues. CDR3 protein: CASSLDGSRNQPQHF. CDR3 coding DNA: TGTGCCAGCAGCTTAGATGGTTCTCGCAATCAGCCCCAGCATTTT.

The chain carries TRBV5-1 and TRBJ2-1; 12 bases are shared with TRBD1. Germline values: CDR1 SGHRS, CDR2 YFSETQ. V dropped 4 bases and J dropped 5; count of bases not matched to a gene: 4. The CDR3 is 15 residues long. CDR3 in DNA: TGCGCCAGCAGCAAGGGACAGGGGGCTCACAATGAGCAGTTCTTC. This gives the protein CASSKGQGAHNEQFF.

The genes are TRBV9 and TRBJ1-5; the D gene is possibly TRBD1 (6 bases). Deletions cut 4 bases from V and 6 bases from J, with 14 bases between. The V gene's germline CDR1 is SGDLS and CDR2 YYNGEE. CDR3 size: 14 residues. This chain's CDR3 is CASSPPGAAQPQHF. In DNA form, the CDR3 reads TGTGCCAGCAGCCCCCCGGGGGCGGCTCAGCCCCAGCATTTT.

The chain has TRBV11-2 and TRBJ2-7; maybe TRBD1 (6 bases). With 6 bases removed from V and 1 base from J, the gap between germline ends came to 16 bases. The CDR3 runs 15 residues. Germline CDR1 and CDR2: SGHAT and FQNNGV. The CDR3 is CASRPLRDKSYEQYF. In DNA, the CDR3 is TGTGCCAGCAGACCACTCCGGGACAAGTCCTACGAGCAGTACTTC.

This chain joins TRBV12-3 or TRBV12-4 and TRBJ1-2; D call uncertain. CDR3 length: 13 amino acids. V was trimmed by 6 bases and J by 7 bases, leaving 15 bases between them. CDR3 in amino acids: CASSGWIQAGYTF. The CDR3 bases are TGTGCCAGCAGCGGTTGGATCCAAGCTGGCTACACCTTC.

The chain is built from TRBV5-1 and TRBJ2-7, with 7 positions matching TRBD1. CDR1 and CDR2 (germline): SGHRS, YFSETQ. The length of the CDR3 is 15 residues. The junction had 8 bases not matched to a gene; V was cut back by 3 bases and J by 2 bases. This CDR3 reads CASSSTGTEAYEQYF. The CDR3 DNA reads as TGCGCCAGCAGCTCTACCGGGACAGAAGCCTACGAGCAGTACTTC.

The chain links TRBV30 to TRBJ1-5; TRBD1 matches 8 bases. The CDR3 is 17 residues long. V shed 3 bases, J shed 0 bases, and the junction held 10 bases outside the gene matches. Germline CDR1 GTSNPN, CDR2 SVGIG (reference sequence). The CDR3, as DNA: TGTGCCTGGAGCCCGGACAGGGCTGCTTATAGCAATCAGCCCCAGCATTTT. Translated: CAWSPDRAAYSNQPQHF.